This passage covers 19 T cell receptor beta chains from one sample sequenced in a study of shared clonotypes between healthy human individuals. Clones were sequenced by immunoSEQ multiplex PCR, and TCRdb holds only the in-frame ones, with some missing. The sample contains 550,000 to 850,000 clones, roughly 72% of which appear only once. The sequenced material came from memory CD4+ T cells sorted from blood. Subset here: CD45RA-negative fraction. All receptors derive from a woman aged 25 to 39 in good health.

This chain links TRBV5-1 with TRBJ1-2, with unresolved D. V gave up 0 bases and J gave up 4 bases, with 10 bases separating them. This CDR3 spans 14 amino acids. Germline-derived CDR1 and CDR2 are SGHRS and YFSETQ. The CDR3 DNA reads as TGCGCCAGCAGCTTGGGGGTTGGGCTCTATGGCTACACCTTC. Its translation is CASSLGVGLYGYTF.

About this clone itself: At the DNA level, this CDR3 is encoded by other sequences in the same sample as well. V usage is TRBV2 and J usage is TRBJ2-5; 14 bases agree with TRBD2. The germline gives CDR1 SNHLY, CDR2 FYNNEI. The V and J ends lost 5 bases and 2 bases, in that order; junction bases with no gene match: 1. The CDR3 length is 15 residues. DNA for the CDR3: TGTGCCAGCAGTCGACTAGCGGGAGGGCAAGAGACCCAGTACTTC. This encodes CASSRLAGGQETQYF.

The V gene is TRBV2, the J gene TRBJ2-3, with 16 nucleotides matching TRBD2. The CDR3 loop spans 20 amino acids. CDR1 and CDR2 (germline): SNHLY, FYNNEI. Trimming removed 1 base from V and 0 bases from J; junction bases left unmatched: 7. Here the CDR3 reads CASSEGGLAGGPGSTDTQYF. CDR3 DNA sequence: TGTGCCAGCAGTGAAGGGGGACTAGCGGGAGGGCCGGGGAGCACAGATACGCAGTATTTT.

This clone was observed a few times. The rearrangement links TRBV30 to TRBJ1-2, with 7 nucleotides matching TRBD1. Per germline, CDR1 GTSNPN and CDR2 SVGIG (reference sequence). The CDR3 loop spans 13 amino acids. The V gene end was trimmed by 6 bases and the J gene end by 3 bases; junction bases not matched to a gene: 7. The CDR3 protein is CACQTGNDYGYTF. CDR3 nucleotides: TGTGCCTGCCAGACAGGGAACGACTATGGCTACACCTTC.

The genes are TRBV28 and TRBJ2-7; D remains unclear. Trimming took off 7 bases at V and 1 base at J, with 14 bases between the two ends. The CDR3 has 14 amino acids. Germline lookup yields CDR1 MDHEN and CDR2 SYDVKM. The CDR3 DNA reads TGTGCCAGCACCCTCCGTGGAAATTCCTACGAGCAGTACTTC. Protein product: CASTLRGNSYEQYF.

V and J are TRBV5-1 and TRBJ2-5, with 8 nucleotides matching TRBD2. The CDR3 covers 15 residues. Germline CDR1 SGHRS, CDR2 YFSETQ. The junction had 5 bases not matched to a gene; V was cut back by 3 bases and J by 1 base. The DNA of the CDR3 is TGCGCCAGCAGCTCTGGACTAGCAGGCCAAGAGACCCAGTACTTC. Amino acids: CASSSGLAGQETQYF.

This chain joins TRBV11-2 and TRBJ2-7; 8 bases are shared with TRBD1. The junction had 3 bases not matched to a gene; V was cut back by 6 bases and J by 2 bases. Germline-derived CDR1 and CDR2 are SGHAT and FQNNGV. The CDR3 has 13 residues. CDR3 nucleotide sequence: TGTGCCAGCAGGAGGACAGGGACCTACGAGCAGTACTTC. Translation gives CASRRTGTYEQYF.

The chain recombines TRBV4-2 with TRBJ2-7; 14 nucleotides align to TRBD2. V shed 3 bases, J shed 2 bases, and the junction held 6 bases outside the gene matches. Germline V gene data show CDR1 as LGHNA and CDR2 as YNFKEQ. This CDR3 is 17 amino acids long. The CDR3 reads CASSQGTSGSLPYEQYF. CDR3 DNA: TGTGCCAGCAGCCAGGGGACTAGCGGGAGTCTGCCCTACGAGCAGTACTTC.

CDR3 nucleotides: TGTGCCTGGGGTTTGAGGACAGGATTAAAAGGACGCAATGAAAAACTGTTTTTT. Translated, it gives CAWGLRTGLKGRNEKLFF. The rearrangement uses TRBV30 and TRBJ1-4, with 7 positions matching TRBD1. The trim removed 5 bases at V and 5 bases at J, leaving 20 bases unmatched. CDR3 length: 18 residues. Germline V gene sequence: CDR1 GTSNPN, CDR2 SVGIG (reference sequence).

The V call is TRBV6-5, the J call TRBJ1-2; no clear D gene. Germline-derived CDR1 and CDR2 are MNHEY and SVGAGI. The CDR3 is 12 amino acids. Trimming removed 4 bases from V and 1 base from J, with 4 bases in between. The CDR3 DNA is TGTGCCAGCAGTTCCAATAACTATGGCTACACCTTC. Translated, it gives CASSSNNYGYTF.

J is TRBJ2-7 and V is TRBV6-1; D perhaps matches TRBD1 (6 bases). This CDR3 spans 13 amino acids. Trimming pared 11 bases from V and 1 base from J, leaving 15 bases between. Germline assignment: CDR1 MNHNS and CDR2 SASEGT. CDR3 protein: CAVAGTLSYEQYF. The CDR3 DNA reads TGTGCCGTGGCCGGGACACTTTCCTACGAGCAGTACTTC.

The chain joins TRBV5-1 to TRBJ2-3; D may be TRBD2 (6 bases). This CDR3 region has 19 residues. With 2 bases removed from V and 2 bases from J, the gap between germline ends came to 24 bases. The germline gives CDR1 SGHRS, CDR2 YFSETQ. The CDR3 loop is CASSLKTSWGRGITDTQYF. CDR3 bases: TGCGCCAGCAGCTTAAAAACTAGCTGGGGCCGGGGTATCACAGATACGCAGTATTTT.

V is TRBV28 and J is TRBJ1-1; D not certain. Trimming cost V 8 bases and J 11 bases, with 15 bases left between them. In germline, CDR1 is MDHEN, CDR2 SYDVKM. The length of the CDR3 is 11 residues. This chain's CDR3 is CASGPLLTAFF. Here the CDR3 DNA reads TGTGCCAGCGGACCCCTCCTCACTGCTTTCTTT.

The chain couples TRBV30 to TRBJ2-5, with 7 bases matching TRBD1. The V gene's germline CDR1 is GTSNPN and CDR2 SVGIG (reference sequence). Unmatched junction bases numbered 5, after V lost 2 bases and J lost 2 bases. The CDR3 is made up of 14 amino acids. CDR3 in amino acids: CAWSPTGSQETQYF. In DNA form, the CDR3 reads TGTGCCTGGAGTCCGACAGGGAGTCAAGAGACCCAGTACTTC.

For the CDR3, the DNA is TGCGCCAGCAGAGCGGCGGAAACCTACAATGAGCAGTTCTTC. Translating it yields CASRAAETYNEQFF. J is TRBJ2-1 and V is TRBV5-1, with TRBD2 as a possible D gene (5 bases). In germline, CDR1 is SGHRS, CDR2 YFSETQ. This CDR3 has 14 amino acids. Trimming took off 5 bases at V and 2 bases at J, with 11 bases between the two ends.

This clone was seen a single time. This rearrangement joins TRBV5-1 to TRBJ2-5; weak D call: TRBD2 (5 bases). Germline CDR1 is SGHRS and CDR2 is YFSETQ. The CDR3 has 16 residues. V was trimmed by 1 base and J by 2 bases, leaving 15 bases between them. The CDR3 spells CASSLSGFAEQETQYF. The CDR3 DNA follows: TGCGCCAGCAGCTTGTCGGGGTTTGCTGAGCAAGAGACCCAGTACTTC.

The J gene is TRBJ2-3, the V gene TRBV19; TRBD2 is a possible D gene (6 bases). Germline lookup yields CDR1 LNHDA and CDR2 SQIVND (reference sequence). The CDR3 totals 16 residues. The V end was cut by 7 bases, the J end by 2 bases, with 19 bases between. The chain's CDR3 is CASMGPGREFTDTQYF. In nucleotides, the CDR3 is TGTGCCAGTATGGGTCCCGGGAGAGAATTCACAGATACGCAGTATTTT.

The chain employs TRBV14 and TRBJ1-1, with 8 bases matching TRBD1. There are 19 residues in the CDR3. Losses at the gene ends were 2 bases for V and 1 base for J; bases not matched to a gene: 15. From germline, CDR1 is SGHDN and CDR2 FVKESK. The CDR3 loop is CASSQWGMRTGKRNTEAFF. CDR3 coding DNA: TGTGCCAGCAGCCAATGGGGAATGAGGACAGGGAAGAGGAACACTGAAGCTTTCTTT.

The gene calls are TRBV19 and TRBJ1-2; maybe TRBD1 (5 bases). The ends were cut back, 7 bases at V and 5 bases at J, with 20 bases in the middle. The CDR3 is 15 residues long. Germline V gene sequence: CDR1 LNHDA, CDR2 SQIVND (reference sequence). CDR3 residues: CASIPTTGTYYGYTF. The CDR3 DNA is TGTGCCAGTATCCCAACTACCGGGACCTATTATGGCTACACCTTC.